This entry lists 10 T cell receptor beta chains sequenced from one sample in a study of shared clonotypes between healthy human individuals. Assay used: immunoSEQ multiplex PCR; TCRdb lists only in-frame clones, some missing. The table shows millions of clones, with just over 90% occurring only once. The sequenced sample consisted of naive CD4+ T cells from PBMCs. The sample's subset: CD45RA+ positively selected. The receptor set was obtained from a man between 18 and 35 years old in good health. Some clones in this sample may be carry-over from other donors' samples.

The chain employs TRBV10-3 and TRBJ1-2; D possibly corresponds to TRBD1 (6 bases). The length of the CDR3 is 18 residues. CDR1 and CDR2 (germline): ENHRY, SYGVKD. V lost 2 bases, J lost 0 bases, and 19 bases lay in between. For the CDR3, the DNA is TGTGCCATCAGTGAGCCACGGTCGGGGGCCCGAGCTAACTATGGCTACACCTTC. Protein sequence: CAISEPRSGARANYGYTF.

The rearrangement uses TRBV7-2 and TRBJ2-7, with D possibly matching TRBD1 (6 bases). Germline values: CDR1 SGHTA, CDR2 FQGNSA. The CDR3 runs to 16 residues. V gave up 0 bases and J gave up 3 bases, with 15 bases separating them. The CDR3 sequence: CASSLAATGTFYEQYF. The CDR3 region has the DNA TGTGCCAGCAGCTTAGCGGCGACAGGAACTTTCTACGAGCAGTACTTC.

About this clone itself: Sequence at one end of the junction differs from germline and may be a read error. CDR3 protein: CSGHRGPSAVF. As DNA, the CDR3 is TGCAGCGGCCACAGGGGGCCCTCTGCAGTCTTC. The chain carries TRBV29-1 and TRBJ2-1, with 9 bases identical to TRBD1. The CDR3 is 11 residues long. Germline CDR1 is SQVTM and CDR2 is ANQGSEA.

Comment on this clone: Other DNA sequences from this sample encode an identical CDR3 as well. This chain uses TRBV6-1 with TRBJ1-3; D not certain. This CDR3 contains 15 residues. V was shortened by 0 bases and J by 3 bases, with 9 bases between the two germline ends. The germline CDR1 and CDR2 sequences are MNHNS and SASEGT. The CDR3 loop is CASSEAYGVGNTIYF. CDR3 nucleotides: TGTGCCAGCAGTGAAGCGTACGGGGTTGGAAACACCATATATTTT.

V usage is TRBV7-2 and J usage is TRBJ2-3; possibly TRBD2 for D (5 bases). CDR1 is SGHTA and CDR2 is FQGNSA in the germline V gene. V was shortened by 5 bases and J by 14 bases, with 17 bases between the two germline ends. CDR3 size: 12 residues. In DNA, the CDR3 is TGTGCCAGCAGCCCTAGCCCTAGTCTGACGTATTTT. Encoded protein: CASSPSPSLTYF.

This CDR3 is CASSLPGQVYGYTF. The CDR3 DNA reads as TGTGCCAGCAGCCTCCCGGGACAGGTCTATGGCTACACCTTC. The V gene is TRBV11-2, the J gene TRBJ1-2, with 8 bases lining up with TRBD1. This CDR3 is built from 14 residues. V was pared by 5 bases and J by 4 bases, with 6 bases of the junction left unmatched. Germline lookup yields CDR1 SGHAT and CDR2 FQNNGV.

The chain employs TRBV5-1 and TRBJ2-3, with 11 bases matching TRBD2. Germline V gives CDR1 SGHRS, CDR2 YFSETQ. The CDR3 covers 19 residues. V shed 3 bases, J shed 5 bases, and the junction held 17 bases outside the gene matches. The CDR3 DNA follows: TGCGCCAGCAGCTGGAAGGCCCCTTTTAGCGGGAGGGCCGGAGATACGCAGTATTTT. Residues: CASSWKAPFSGRAGDTQYF.

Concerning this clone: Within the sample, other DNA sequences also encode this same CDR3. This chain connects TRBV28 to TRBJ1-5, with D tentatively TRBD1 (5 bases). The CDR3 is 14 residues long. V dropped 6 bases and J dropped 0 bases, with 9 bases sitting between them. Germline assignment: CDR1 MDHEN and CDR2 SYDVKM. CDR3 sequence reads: CASSQGYSNQPQHF. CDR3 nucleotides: TGTGCCAGCAGCCAGGGTTATAGCAATCAGCCCCAGCATTTT. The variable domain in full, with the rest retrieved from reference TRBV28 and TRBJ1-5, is DVKVTQSSRYLVKRTGEKVFLECVQDMDHENMFWYRQDPGLGLRLIYFSYDVKMKEKGDIPEGYSVSREKKERFSLILESASTNQTSMYLCASSQGYSNQPQHFGDGTRLSIL.

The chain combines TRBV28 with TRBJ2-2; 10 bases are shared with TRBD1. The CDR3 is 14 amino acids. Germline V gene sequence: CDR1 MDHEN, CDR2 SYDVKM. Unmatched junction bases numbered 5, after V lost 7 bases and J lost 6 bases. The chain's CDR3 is CASTDRGLAGELFF. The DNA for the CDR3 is TGTGCCAGCACCGACAGGGGGCTCGCCGGGGAGCTGTTTTTT.

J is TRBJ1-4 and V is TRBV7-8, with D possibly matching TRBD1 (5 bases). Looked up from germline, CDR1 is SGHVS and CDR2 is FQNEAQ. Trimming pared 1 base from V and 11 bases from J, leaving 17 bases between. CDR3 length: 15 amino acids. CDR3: CASSLVISGTRKLFF. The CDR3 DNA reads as TGTGCCAGCAGCTTAGTAATTTCGGGGACGCGGAAACTGTTTTTT.